This TCR beta chain was found in a study of cytomegalovirus exposure and HLA in healthy donors. The study, taken as a whole, reports: Exclusion as indistinguishable affected some V segments, including TRBV6-2 and TRBV6-3.

The PCR was carried out with 60 Vbeta primers and 13 Jbeta primers. The assay was immunoSEQ multiplex PCR, and TCRdb's table has in-frame clones only and misses some. The sample contains around 100,000 clones, approximately 60% of which appear only once. The germline V gene has CDR1 SGHTA and CDR2 FQGNSA. Trimming at V came to 8 bases and at J to 5 bases, leaving 13 bases not matched to a gene. The CDR3 runs 17 residues. A remark on this clone: Its target is not known.

The chain uses TRBV7-2 and TRBJ2-3; 13 positions match TRBD2. The origin of this receptor is a woman aged 25 to 39 in good health and CMV-seronegative. The sample consisted of PBMCs. The CDR3 sequence is CASSQSLTSGRGDTQYF. CDR3 DNA: TGTGCCAGCTCCCAATCCCTTACTAGCGGGAGGGGAGATACGCAGTATTTT.